Each of the 2 T cell receptor beta chains below was sequenced from the same sample in a study of Graves' ophthalmopathy and Graves' hyperthyroidism. Amplification of the TCR beta CDR3 regions used RNA transcripts (as template). HTBI-primed RT-PCR formed the first round, and a multiplex PCR formed the second. TCRdb reprocessed the multiplex PCR reads with MiXCR, giving one entry per CDR3 protein. The repertoire holds over 500,000 distinct CDR3 sequences, with about a fifth as singletons. What was sequenced was peripheral blood. The receptors shown here come from a woman under 30 with stable Graves' hyperthyroidism. Some clones in this sample may be carry-over from other donors' samples.

This clonotype appeared many times. As DNA, the CDR3 is TGCAGTGCTAGAGAAGGGACAGGGGGGACTTCTGAAGCTTTCTTT. Its protein product is CSAREGTGGTSEAFF. The chain is built from TRBV20-1 and TRBJ1-1, with 11 bases identical to TRBD1. Germline V gene data show CDR1 as DFQATT and CDR2 as SNEGSKA (reference sequence). The CDR3 runs to 15 residues. The trim removed 0 bases at V and 6 bases at J, leaving 6 bases unmatched.

The table lists this clonotype with many counts. The chain couples TRBV15 to TRBJ1-2; tentative D call: TRBD1 (5 bases). The CDR3 runs to 15 residues. CDR1 and CDR2 from the germline V gene are LNHNV and YYDKDF (reference sequence). V dropped 0 bases and J dropped 5 bases, with 13 bases sitting between them. The CDR3 nucleotides read TGTGCCACCAGCAGAGATTTGGGGGGATCTTATGGCTACACCTTC. This sequence encodes CATSRDLGGSYGYTF.